This T cell receptor beta chain appears in the sequencing data of a study of shared clonotypes between healthy human individuals. The overall study: CD8 memory received one plate per donor, CD8 naive two, CD4 memory three and CD4 naive three. Study results and limitations: Owing to a small donor count, the genetic and exposure-history diversity represented was limited. Clonotypes that were shared across a handful of donors made up about 5.1% of naive CD4 clonotypes.

Measured with immunoSEQ multiplex PCR; TCRdb has only the in-frame clones, and not every one. The table includes some 2,100,000 clones, 93% detected once. A note on this clone: Its antigen is still unknown.

Naive CD8 isolation took CD45RO-negative cells positively selected for CCR7 and excluded terminally differentiated effector memory CD45RA+ cells. The CDR3 extends over 16 amino acids. V lost 4 bases to trimming and J lost 6 bases; unmatched junction nucleotides: 9. Germline V lookup: CDR1 MDHEN, CDR2 SYDVKM. The chain couples TRBV28 to TRBJ1-4; 9 nucleotides line up with TRBD1. Input material: naive CD8+ T cells from PBMCs. The source of this sequence is a young man in good health. Some clones in this sample may be carry-over from other donors' samples. CDR3 DNA: TGTGCCAGCAGTTCCCACAGGGGGCCCGGGTATGAAAAACTGTTTTTT. Protein: CASSSHRGPGYEKLFF.